This T cell receptor beta chain stems from a study of patients and donors after allogeneic stem cell transplantation. From the RT-PCR reads, TCRdb called clonotypes with MiXCR, one entry per CDR3 protein. The sample gives roughly 940,000 distinct CDR3 sequences, more than 15% of which show up once; 5% to 6.5% is in the top ten. The CDR3 loop spans 14 amino acids. The germline gives CDR1 SGHRS, CDR2 YFSETQ. V lost 2 bases to trimming and J lost 4 bases, with 11 bases between them. The receptor was isolated from a human donor who was either an allogeneic HSCT recipient or a stem cell or donor lymphocyte infusion donor (not recorded which). It is not recorded whose cells these are; they may come from a transplant donor. The chain combines TRBV5-1 with TRBJ2-3, with a possible D match to TRBD1 (6 bases). The specimen was blood, either unsorted or a sorted T cell fraction (not recorded which). DNA for the CDR3: TGCGCCAGCAGCTTCCGGGACATGGCAGATACGCAGTATTTT. Translated: CASSFRDMADTQYF.